A single sample is the source of the 26 T cell receptor beta chains below, sequenced in a study of blood T cell repertoires in COVID-19. Some clones are missing from TCRdb's copy, which holds only in-frame ones; the method was immunoSEQ multiplex PCR. The profile covers 45,000 or so clones, with 80% to 90% appearing a single time and 3.5% to 5% taken by the ten largest. What was sequenced was peripheral blood. The receptors here all came from a man aged 40-49 years with COVID-19, enrolled during active disease.

The chain uses TRBV6-5 and TRBJ1-1; D call uncertain. Trimming removed 2 bases at V and 0 bases at J, with 7 bases between. CDR3 length: 14 amino acids. The germline V gene encodes CDR1 MNHEY and CDR2 SVGAGI. CDR3 loop: CASSYAGMNTEAFF. The DNA for the CDR3 is TGTGCCAGCAGTTACGCGGGGATGAACACTGAAGCTTTCTTT.

The chain joins TRBV30 to TRBJ1-6; 10 positions match TRBD1. The CDR3 has 16 residues. CDR1 and CDR2 (germline): GTSNPN, SVGIG (reference sequence). Trimming cost V 3 bases and J 8 bases; bases outside gene matches: 10. This chain's CDR3 is CAWRRQGALNDSPLHF. The CDR3 DNA sequence: TGTGCCTGGAGACGACAGGGGGCGTTGAACGATTCACCCCTCCACTTT.

The CDR3 bases are TGTGCCAGCAGTCACCGAGGACAGATCACAGATACGCAGTATTTT. Its protein is CASSHRGQITDTQYF. The genes are TRBV6-5 and TRBJ2-3, with a possible D match to TRBD1 (6 bases). Trimming shortened V by 5 bases and J by 2 bases, and 14 bases separated the two germline ends. The CDR3 is 15 amino acids. Germline V CDR1 and CDR2: MNHEY, SVGAGI.

The chain uses TRBV13 and TRBJ2-1; possibly TRBD2 for D (6 bases). The length of the CDR3 is 15 residues. CDR1 and CDR2 from the germline V gene are PRHDT and FYEKMQ (reference sequence). Trimming took 0 bases from V and 0 from J, leaving 6 bases between them. The CDR3 bases are TGTGCCAGCAGCTTAGGACTAGCCTCCTACAATGAGCAGTTCTTC. This encodes CASSLGLASYNEQFF.

The chain is built from TRBV21-1 and TRBJ2-5; the table's D call TRBD2 went unverified against the DNA. TRBV21-1 constitutes a pseudogene. The CDR3 sequence is 15 residues long. The CDR3 sequence: CASSRLAGGQETQYF. CDR3 coding DNA: TGTGCCAGCAGCCGACTAGCGGGGGGGCAAGAGACCCAGTACTTC.

V usage is TRBV6-5 and J usage is TRBJ1-3; D remains unclear. Trimming removed 6 bases at V and 2 bases at J, with 14 bases between. Germline loops: CDR1 MNHEY, CDR2 SVGAGI. The CDR3 sequence is 15 residues long. The CDR3 region has the DNA TGTGCCAGCAGAGTTCCTCTCCGGGCTGGAAACACCATATATTTT. This sequence encodes CASRVPLRAGNTIYF.

The rearrangement joins TRBV2 to TRBJ1-2; D unresolved. This CDR3 spans 13 amino acids. Deletions cut 8 bases from V and 3 bases from J, with 13 bases between. Per germline, CDR1 SNHLY and CDR2 FYNNEI. The CDR3 is CASLKSSDYGYTF. The CDR3 DNA reads as TGTGCCAGCCTGAAGTCCAGCGACTATGGCTACACCTTC. Full variable domain (outside the CDR3, taken from reference TRBV2 and TRBJ1-2): EPEVTQTPSHQVTQMGQEVILRCVPISNHLYFYWYRQILGQKVEFLVSFYNNEISEKSEIFDDQFSVERPDGSNFTLKIRSTKLEDSAMYFCASLKSSDYGYTFGSGTRLTVV.

The chain has TRBV7-6 and TRBJ2-3; a weak D match, TRBD2 (7 bases). V was clipped by 3 bases and J by 5 bases, with 15 bases between them. From germline, CDR1 is SGHVS and CDR2 FNYEAQ. The CDR3 runs to 15 residues. CDR3 in amino acids: CASSLGGRFGDTQYF. CDR3 nucleotide sequence: TGTGCCAGCAGCTTGGGGGGGCGGTTTGGAGATACGCAGTATTTT.

This clone has only a few counts. The J gene is TRBJ1-5, the V gene TRBV19; D unresolved. The length of the CDR3 is 14 residues. Germline CDR1 reads LNHDA; CDR2 reads SQIVND (reference sequence). Trimming removed 6 bases from V and 0 bases from J, with 9 bases in between. In DNA, the CDR3 is TGTGCCAGTAGCTTCATAGCTAGCAATCAGCCCCAGCATTTT. This translates into CASSFIASNQPQHF.

The gene calls are TRBV10-3 and TRBJ1-5, with D hard to call. This CDR3 spans 13 amino acids. Germline V gene data show CDR1 as ENHRY and CDR2 as SYGVKD. Trimming stripped 4 bases from V and 7 bases from J, with 11 bases between. CDR3 sequence (DNA): TGTGCCATCAGTGGGGAGAGAGGCCAGCCCCAGCATTTT. This encodes CAISGERGQPQHF.

The chain's CDR3 is CASSPSSGWKTEAFF. CDR3 nucleotide sequence: TGTGCCAGCAGCCCGTCGAGCGGGTGGAAGACTGAAGCTTTCTTT. The genes are TRBV9 and TRBJ1-1; no clear D gene. V was pared by 4 bases and J by 5 bases, with 18 bases between. The CDR3 spans 15 residues. Germline CDR1 is SGDLS and CDR2 is YYNGEE.

The chain links TRBV2 to TRBJ2-5; D is possibly TRBD2 (5 bases). Trimming shortened V by 6 bases and J by 5 bases, and 13 bases separated the two germline ends. This CDR3 is built from 13 residues. Germline assignment: CDR1 SNHLY and CDR2 FYNNEI. The CDR3 bases are TGTGCCAGCAGGGGGAGATCGGGGGAGACCCAGTACTTC. Protein: CASRGRSGETQYF.

This chain links TRBV7-8 with TRBJ1-2; a weak D match, TRBD1 (6 bases). Per germline, CDR1 SGHVS and CDR2 FQNEAQ. Trimming shortened V by 0 bases and J by 3 bases, and 17 bases separated the two germline ends. The CDR3 sequence is 17 residues long. The CDR3 reads CASSLAPPGAKDYGYTF. The CDR3 DNA is TGTGCCAGCAGCTTAGCCCCCCCAGGGGCTAAGGACTATGGCTACACCTTC.

V usage is TRBV30 and J usage is TRBJ2-4; 7 bases align to TRBD2. In germline, CDR1 is GTSNPN, CDR2 SVGIG (reference sequence). The CDR3 runs 14 residues. With V trimmed by 1 base and J by 9 bases, 9 bases remained unmatched. The CDR3, as DNA: TGTGCCTGGAGTGCCGCGGGAGACGGCGGCATTCAGTACTTC. Translation gives CAWSAAGDGGIQYF.

This rearrangement joins TRBV19 to TRBJ1-2, with 9 bases lining up with TRBD1. The CDR3 loop spans 16 amino acids. Looked up from germline, CDR1 is LNHDA and CDR2 is SQIVND (reference sequence). The J segment lost 3 bases and the V segment lost 5 bases, leaving 10 bases of the junction unmatched. The CDR3 region is CASSPRTGVGDYGYTF. The CDR3 coding sequence is TGTGCCAGTAGTCCGAGGACAGGGGTCGGTGACTATGGCTACACCTTC.

The genes are TRBV6-1 and TRBJ1-5, with 12 bases aligning to TRBD1. With V trimmed by 2 bases and J by 1 base, 6 bases remained unmatched. Germline V gene sequence: CDR1 MNHNS, CDR2 SASEGT. The CDR3 is 18 amino acids. DNA of the CDR3: TGTGCCAGCAGTGAATTCTGGGGACAGGGGGCGAGCAATCAGCCCCAGCATTTT. Translation gives CASSEFWGQGASNQPQHF.

This rearrangement joins TRBV19 to TRBJ1-2; 9 bases are a match to TRBD1. V shed 5 bases and J 8 bases; nucleotides not matched to a gene: 9. The length of the CDR3 is 14 residues. The germline V gene encodes CDR1 LNHDA and CDR2 SQIVND (reference sequence). The CDR3 DNA follows: TGTGCCAGTAGTCCCGGGACAGGGACACGGGGCTACACCTTC. This translates into CASSPGTGTRGYTF.

The rearrangement joins TRBV5-1 to TRBJ2-1; TRBD2 matches at 10 bases. This CDR3 spans 15 amino acids. Germline CDR1 is SGHRS and CDR2 is YFSETQ. V gave up 0 bases and J gave up 4 bases; unmatched junction bases: 1. This CDR3 is CASSLGTSGYNEQFF. The DNA of the CDR3 is TGCGCCAGCAGCTTGGGGACTAGCGGTTACAATGAGCAGTTCTTC.

This clone showed up just once. The V call is TRBV7-9, the J call TRBJ2-3; the match to TRBD1 covers 7 bases. Germline V gene data show CDR1 as SEHNR and CDR2 as FQNEAQ (reference sequence). This CDR3 has 18 amino acids. V shed 0 bases and J 0 bases; nucleotides not matched to a gene: 9. CDR3 coding DNA: TGTGCCAGCAGCTTAGCCGATGAGGGGGCGCGGAGCACAGATACGCAGTATTTT. As protein: CASSLADEGARSTDTQYF.

The rearrangement uses TRBV5-1 and TRBJ2-1, with D perhaps TRBD2 (6 bases). CDR1 and CDR2 from the germline V gene are SGHRS and YFSETQ. V was cut by 5 bases and J by 14 bases, with 29 bases left in between. The CDR3 loop spans 16 amino acids. CDR3 residues: CASRTRSSGRVRFEFF. Here the CDR3 DNA reads TGCGCCAGCAGGACTAGGTCTTCCGGCAGGGTGCGGTTCGAGTTCTTC.

This clone was picked up a small number of times. The V gene is TRBV14, the J gene TRBJ1-1; TRBD1 is a possible D gene (5 bases). This CDR3 is built from 14 residues. V lost 1 base and J 2 bases, leaving 8 bases between the germline ends. Per germline, CDR1 SGHDN and CDR2 FVKESK. CDR3 nucleotides: TGTGCCAGCAGCCAAGCGGGGGGAAACACTGAAGCTTTCTTT. It codes for CASSQAGGNTEAFF.

The V call is TRBV30, the J call TRBJ1-5; 9 bases fit TRBD1. There are 15 residues in the CDR3. V dropped 3 bases and J dropped 5; count of bases not matched to a gene: 8. Germline loops: CDR1 GTSNPN, CDR2 SVGIG (reference sequence). The CDR3 DNA sequence: TGTGCCTGGAGCAATACAGGGGGCGCCGATCAGCCCCAGCATTTT. Protein product: CAWSNTGGADQPQHF.

The rearrangement joins TRBV3-1 (or the pseudogene TRBV3-2) to TRBJ1-5; TRBD1 matches at 8 bases. Trimming cost V 0 bases and J 4 bases; bases outside gene matches: 2. This CDR3 region has 15 residues. CDR1 LGHDT and CDR2 YNNKEL come from the germline V gene (reference sequence). The CDR3 loop reads CASSQEDRVNQPQHF. The CDR3 DNA follows: TGTGCCAGCAGCCAAGAGGACAGGGTAAATCAGCCCCAGCATTTT.

The chain employs TRBV27 and TRBJ2-5, with a possible D match to TRBD1 (7 bases). The V gene's germline CDR1 is MNHEY and CDR2 SMNVEV (reference sequence). Deletions cut 2 bases from V and 2 bases from J, with 12 bases between. There are 15 residues in the CDR3. This CDR3 reads CASSLQGGRQETQYF. CDR3 nucleotide sequence: TGTGCCAGCAGTTTACAGGGGGGCAGACAAGAGACCCAGTACTTC.

This clone has a handful of counts. The genes are TRBV28 and TRBJ2-7, with 9 bases identical to TRBD1. The CDR3 runs to 15 residues. Unmatched junction bases numbered 12, after V lost 5 bases and J lost 7 bases. Germline-derived CDR1 and CDR2 are MDHEN and SYDVKM. Written as DNA, the CDR3 is TGTGCCAGCAGTGGCATAGGACAGGGGACGCCTGAGCAGTACTTC. Translated, it gives CASSGIGQGTPEQYF.

The gene calls are TRBV3-1 (or the pseudogene TRBV3-2) and TRBJ2-7, with D possibly TRBD1 on 5 matching bases. Germline loops: CDR1 LGHDT, CDR2 YNNKEL (reference sequence). The CDR3 extends over 13 amino acids. The V gene lost 1 base and the J gene lost 7 bases, with 11 bases spanning the gap. The DNA of the CDR3 is TGTGCCAGCAGCCAAGTTGCAGGGATGGAGCAGTACTTC. As protein: CASSQVAGMEQYF.